This T cell receptor beta chain was sequenced for a study of T-cell memory formation after mild COVID-19. Study-level background: Among the donors, TCR clusters were largely specific to each donor.

Overall study findings and caveats: CD4+ contracting clones lay mainly in CM and EM, CD8+ ones in EMRA. Pre-infection memory already had some responding clones, implying cross-reactive memory joined.

This clonotype was seen only a few times. No antigen is known for it. 5'RACE with constant-segment primers built TCRalpha and TCRbeta cDNA libraries with UMIs. TCRdb reprocessed the 5' RACE reads via MiXCR and lists one record per CDR3 protein. The sample records 250,000 to 350,000 distinct CDR3 sequences, around 15% being singletons. The specimen was PBMCs or a T cell subset sorted from them (not recorded which). This clonotype was obtained from a man younger than 30 who had mild COVID-19 (a few samples of this study predate the infection). Cell type and time point are not known.

The CDR3 spells CASSSFGGRRGEETQYF. CDR3 sequence (DNA): TGTGCCAGCAGTTCTTTTGGGGGCCGTCGGGGGGAAGAGACCCAGTACTTC. This chain joins TRBV27 and TRBJ2-5, with D possibly matching TRBD2 (7 bases). The CDR3 is 17 amino acids. Germline V CDR1 and CDR2: MNHEY, SMNVEV (reference sequence). V was shortened by 4 bases and J by 3 bases, with 21 bases between the two germline ends.